Described below is a single TCR beta chain sequence and its context. It has no known antigen specificity. Base qualities are not recorded, but no much larger clone differs from it by a single base. To be included, a participant needed at least one PBMC sample from before ART initiation plus at least two post-ART samples. All participants with HIV were treated in the United States of America. Before DNA extraction, cryopreserved samples of about 1-10 million PBMC were thawed and washed. At the time of the earliest PBMC sample, participants with HIV were aged between roughly 23 and 60 years. PBMC samples were contributed by each participant from 1-4 timepoints before ART initiation and 2-8 timepoints after ART initiation, with a median of 7 samples. Serial HIV viral load, CD4+ T-cell count, ART history and demographic data were obtained for every participant. Genomic DNA was extracted from unsorted PBMC with a Qiagen kit on a QIAcube, with processing performed in batches of 12 samples.

Sequencing of the TRB variable region was done with the immunoSEQ hsTCRB v3.0 assay at survey level resolution. The target sequencing depth for TRB was 40,000-50,000 T-cell genomes per sample. An Illumina MiSeq with a v3 150-cycle kit was used to sequence the pooled TRB libraries. On the authors' methods: Repertoire analysis was run in R within a reproducible Nextflow workflow that covered QC, data transformation and analysis. LymphoSeq2, an R package for AIRR-Seq data exploration, was used to implement custom analyses. After excluding several samples that yielded fewer than 5000 total TRB sequences, under 200 HIV repertoires remained for analysis. Among the 180 to 200 HIV repertoires that were kept, roughly 58 were collected before ART initiation and roughly 130 were collected after ART initiation. Repertoires were downsampled to 5000 TRB nucleotide sequences, and summary statistics were averaged over 100 downsampling iterations. TRB sequences were retained for analysis only if CDR3 regions of at least seven amino acids were present. Diversity was measured with a Shannon entropy-derived clonality score and the Gini coefficient. In the repertoire networks, any two of the top 5000 CDR3 amino acid sequences were linked whenever the two sequences differed by an edit distance of one. GLIPH2 predicted antigen specificity groups and MHC restriction for TRB CDR3 amino acid sequences. CDR3 amino acid sequences were matched against VDJdb and McPAS-TCR to flag known CMV, EBV, HIV or tissue antigen associations. Pre-ART, post-ART and control groups were compared with Wilcoxon signed-rank tests and Holm-Bonferroni correction. In TCRdb, the immuneACCESS table is reduced to in-frame sequences with V and J assigned. These tables do not hold every clone; where another copy was compared, an unresolved V gene accounts for under half, and the others remain unexplained. The V and J calls and clone size were taken over from that table, and D and trimming were inferred from the DNA. The sample table contains about 15,000 clones; only one count was recorded for roughly four fifths of them. The ten largest account for around 16% of the sample.

This record belongs to a study of long-term antiretroviral therapy in people with HIV (dated by TCRdb to 2021 to 2024). Context from the whole study: The earliest samples were collected approximately a decade before the 2015 WHO recommendation for immediate ART, a period when ART was typically delayed until CD4 counts fell. A total of around 190 cryopreserved PBMC samples came from a few dozen adults with confirmed HIV infection and were collected serially over a mean of roughly six years (range 1-12). Test extractions of a monoclonal T-cell line alongside 30 or so polyclonal samples showed no cross-contamination during QIAcube processing. This retrospective serial study examined whether starting ART and sustained HIV suppression were associated with changes in the composition and diversity of the TRB repertoire in peripheral blood. Among the 30 to 35 participants with HIV, around ten were female.

Study-wide findings and limitations: Unsorted PBMC were profiled instead of sorted CD4+ and CD8+ T cells because pre-ART samples had limited cell numbers. No data were available on ART adherence, viral resistance or therapy changes, limiting inferences about post-ART repertoire changes. CDR3 length ranges in HIV repertoires were narrower than in controls, and network structure suggested an antigen-experienced repertoire with only a slight naive shift after ART. Starting ART was linked to a significant rise in TRB diversity, yet even with long-term ART the diversity remained significantly lower than in transplant donor controls. Because PBMC availability was limited, only the TCR beta chain was sequenced, with no alpha chain pairing. Expanded TRB clones identified before ART initiation dominated the repertoire across all time points, though the dominance fluctuated and decreased in many PLHIV after ART. The samples span the years 2004 to 2017, and the ART regimens used may be less effective than current regimens.

As encoded in the germline V gene, CDR1 is SGHTS while CDR2 is YDEGEE. The cysteine opens and the phenylalanine closes a CDR3 of 15 amino acids. The DNA shown is the 45-base CDR3, in frame from base 1. For this chain, trimming is 1 base at the V end and 6 bases at the J end, and the number of junction bases without a gene match is 7. The sequences come from unsorted PBMCs, collected just before starting antiretroviral therapy. Recombination joined TRBV5-8 with TRBJ1-5; TRBD1 fits 7 bases in the junction. This receptor was obtained from a man aged 35-49 years with HIV. The bases read TGTGCCAGCAGCTTGACTGAGGGGGCGGCTCAGCCCCAGCATTTT. Protein translation: CASSLTEGAAQPQHF.